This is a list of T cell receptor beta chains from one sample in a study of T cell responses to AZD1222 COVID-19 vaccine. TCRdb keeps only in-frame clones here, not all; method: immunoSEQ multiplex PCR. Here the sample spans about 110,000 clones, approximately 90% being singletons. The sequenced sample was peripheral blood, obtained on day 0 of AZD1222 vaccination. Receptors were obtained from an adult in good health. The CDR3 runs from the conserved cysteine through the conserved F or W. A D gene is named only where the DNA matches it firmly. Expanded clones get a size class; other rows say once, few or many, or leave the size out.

CDR3: CSVEDWAVTGELFF; DNA: TGCAGCGTTGAAGATTGGGCAGTTACCGGGGAGCTGTTTTTT; size: NA; D: NA; V: TRBV29-1; J: TRBJ2-2
CDR3: CATSDPSSSSDRATQYF; DNA: TGTGCCACCAGTGATCCCAGCTCATCATCCGACAGGGCTACGCAGTATTTT; size: NA; D: TRBD1; V: TRBV24-1; J: TRBJ2-3
CDR3: CAIRPGQGADQPQHF; DNA: TGTGCCATCAGGCCGGGACAGGGGGCGGATCAGCCCCAGCATTTT; size: NA; D: TRBD1; V: TRBV10-3; J: TRBJ1-5
CDR3: CASSLEAYSRSSTDTQYF; DNA: TGTGCCAGCAGCTTAGAGGCATATTCAAGGTCTAGCACAGATACGCAGTATTTT; size: NA; D: NA; V: TRBV7-3; J: TRBJ2-3
CDR3: CASSFSETGNYGYTF; DNA: TGTGCCAGCAGCTTTTCCGAGACAGGTAACTATGGCTACACCTTC; size: NA; D: NA; V: TRBV11-3; J: TRBJ1-2
CDR3: CASSPEGWAGEQYF; DNA: TGCGCCAGCAGCCCGGAGGGTTGGGCCGGCGAGCAGTACTTC; size: NA; D: NA; V: TRBV5-1; J: TRBJ2-7
CDR3: CASSMSQGNTGELFF; DNA: TGTGCCAGTAGTATGAGTCAGGGGAACACCGGGGAGCTGTTTTTT; size: NA; D: NA; V: TRBV19; J: TRBJ2-2
CDR3: CASSQSQVSSGNTIYF; DNA: TGTGCCAGCAGCCAATCGCAAGTCAGCTCTGGAAACACCATATATTTT; size: NA; D: NA; V: TRBV16; J: TRBJ1-3
CDR3: CASSPHGPGPAGSYEQYF; DNA: TGTGCCAGCTCACCACATGGGCCCGGACCGGCAGGCTCCTACGAGCAGTACTTC; size: NA; D: NA; V: TRBV18; J: TRBJ2-7
CDR3: CASAPPGLAPVEQFF; DNA: TGTGCTAGTGCCCCTCCGGGACTAGCGCCCGTTGAGCAGTTCTTC; size: NA; D: TRBD2; V: TRBV12-5; J: TRBJ2-1
CDR3: CAISAGQGGNQPQHF; DNA: TGTGCCATCAGTGCTGGGCAGGGGGGCAATCAGCCCCAGCATTTT; size: NA; D: TRBD1; V: TRBV10-3; J: TRBJ1-5
CDR3: CASSPLLTEKLFF; DNA: TGTGCCAGCAGCCCACTATTGACTGAAAAACTGTTTTTT; size: NA; D: NA; V: TRBV14; J: TRBJ1-4
CDR3: CATSREDSILYGYTF; DNA: TGTGCCACCAGCAGAGAGGACAGCATACTGTATGGCTACACCTTC; size: once; D: NA; V: TRBV15; J: TRBJ1-2
CDR3: CASSGQGKDTQYF; DNA: TGTGCCAGCAGTGGGCAGGGGAAAGATACGCAGTATTTT; size: NA; D: NA; V: TRBV12-3/TRBV12-4; J: TRBJ2-3
CDR3: CASSRGLAGGTDTQYF; DNA: TGTGCCAGCAGCCGGGGGCTAGCGGGGGGCACAGATACGCAGTATTTT; size: NA; D: TRBD2; V: TRBV4-2; J: TRBJ2-3
CDR3: CASSSGQGGYNSPLHF; DNA: TGTGCCAGCAGCTCGGGACAAGGAGGGTATAATTCACCCCTCCACTTT; size: NA; D: NA; V: TRBV7-2; J: TRBJ1-6
CDR3: CASSLGTASPGNTEAFF; DNA: TGTGCCAGCAGTTTGGGGACCGCTTCACCCGGGAACACTGAAGCTTTCTTT; size: NA; D: NA; V: TRBV28; J: TRBJ1-1
CDR3: CASSPGQAVFEAFF; DNA: TGTGCCAGCAGCCCGGGACAGGCGGTGTTTGAAGCTTTCTTT; size: NA; D: TRBD1; V: TRBV7-9; J: TRBJ1-1
CDR3: CASRDLRGGNTGELFF; DNA: TGTGCCAGCAGAGACCTGAGAGGGGGCAACACCGGGGAGCTGTTTTTT; size: NA; D: TRBD1; V: TRBV11-3; J: TRBJ2-2
CDR3: CASSFGGGGEKLFF; DNA: TGCGCCAGCAGCTTCGGGGGTGGCGGTGAAAAACTGTTTTTT; size: NA; D: NA; V: TRBV5-1; J: TRBJ1-4
CDR3: CASSAGLAGGLYQETQYF; DNA: TGTGCCAGCAGTGCCGGACTAGCGGGAGGCCTGTACCAAGAGACCCAGTACTTC; size: NA; D: TRBD2; V: TRBV2; J: TRBJ2-5
CDR3: CASSLVGKGGRRTNTEAFF; DNA: TGTGCCAGCAGCTTAGTGGGGAAGGGGGGCCGGCGGACGAACACTGAAGCTTTCTTT; size: NA; D: NA; V: TRBV11-2; J: TRBJ1-1
CDR3: CASSQFSRVGNTIYF; DNA: TGTGCCAGCAGCCAATTCTCCAGGGTTGGAAACACCATATATTTT; size: NA; D: NA; V: TRBV14; J: TRBJ1-3
CDR3: CAWRQIWTATNEKLFF; DNA: TGTGCCTGGAGGCAAATTTGGACAGCAACTAATGAAAAACTGTTTTTT; size: NA; D: NA; V: TRBV30; J: TRBJ1-4
CDR3: CASSLALEGSSYNSPLHF; DNA: TGTGCCAGCAGCTTAGCCCTGGAAGGGAGCTCCTATAATTCACCCCTCCACTTT; size: once; D: NA; V: TRBV11-2; J: TRBJ1-6
CDR3: CASSFIGGLAGQETQYF; DNA: TGTGCCAGCAGCTTCATAGGGGGACTAGCGGGGCAAGAGACCCAGTACTTC; size: NA; D: TRBD2; V: TRBV7-8; J: TRBJ2-5
CDR3: CASSVEGYQPQHF; DNA: TGTGCCAGCAGCGTAGAGGGGTATCAGCCCCAGCATTTT; size: NA; D: NA; V: TRBV9; J: TRBJ1-5
CDR3: CASTNADKLFF; DNA: TGTGCCAGTACGAATGCGGACAAACTGTTTTTT; size: NA; D: NA; V: TRBV19; J: TRBJ1-4
CDR3: CASSLPSANSPLHF; DNA: TGTGCCAGCAGTCTTCCCTCGGCCAATTCACCCCTCCACTTT; size: NA; D: NA; V: TRBV7-9; J: TRBJ1-6
CDR3: CASSPRLAGGPPGELFF; DNA: TGTGCCAGCAGCCCGCGACTAGCGGGAGGGCCACCCGGGGAGCTGTTTTTT; size: NA; D: TRBD2; V: TRBV9; J: TRBJ2-2
CDR3: CASSPGGTGNEKLFF; DNA: TGTGCCAGCAGCCCTGGCGGGACAGGAAATGAAAAACTGTTTTTT; size: NA; D: TRBD1; V: TRBV5-4; J: TRBJ1-4
CDR3: CASSLEGTGQRTDTQYF; DNA: TGTGCCAGCAGCTTAGAGGGGACAGGGCAACGTACAGATACGCAGTATTTT; size: once; D: TRBD1; V: TRBV13; J: TRBJ2-3
CDR3: CASSQPDRPNEQFF; DNA: TGCGCCAGCAGTCAACCGGACAGACCCAATGAGCAGTTCTTC; size: NA; D: NA; V: TRBV23-1; J: TRBJ2-1
CDR3: CASSDSSGKAQETQYF; DNA: TGTGCCAGCAGCGACTCTAGCGGAAAGGCCCAAGAGACCCAGTACTTC; size: NA; D: TRBD2; V: TRBV2; J: TRBJ2-5
CDR3: CASSTTPTALVLPYQPQHF; DNA: TGTGCCAGCAGTACTACCCCGACAGCGCTGGTATTGCCCTATCAGCCCCAGCATTTT; size: few; D: NA; V: TRBV28; J: TRBJ1-5
CDR3: CASSQDPGYGYTF; DNA: TGCGCCAGCAGCCAAGATCCAGGCTATGGCTACACCTTC; size: NA; D: NA; V: TRBV4-3; J: TRBJ1-2
CDR3: CASSQVGVPGAFF; DNA: TGTGCCAGCAGCCAAGTTGGGGTACCTGGCGCTTTCTTT; size: few; D: NA; V: TRBV3-1/TRBV3-2; J: TRBJ1-1
CDR3: CASSSTSGRANEQFF; DNA: TGTGCCAGCAGCTCTACTAGCGGGAGGGCTAATGAGCAGTTCTTC; size: NA; D: TRBD2; V: TRBV7-2; J: TRBJ2-1
CDR3: CASTAIDGYTF; DNA: TGTGCCAGCACCGCGATCGATGGCTACACCTTC; size: NA; D: NA; V: TRBV6-6; J: TRBJ1-2
CDR3: CSVVSGYEQYF; DNA: TGCAGCGTTGTTTCTGGATACGAGCAGTACTTC; size: NA; D: NA; V: TRBV29-1; J: TRBJ2-7